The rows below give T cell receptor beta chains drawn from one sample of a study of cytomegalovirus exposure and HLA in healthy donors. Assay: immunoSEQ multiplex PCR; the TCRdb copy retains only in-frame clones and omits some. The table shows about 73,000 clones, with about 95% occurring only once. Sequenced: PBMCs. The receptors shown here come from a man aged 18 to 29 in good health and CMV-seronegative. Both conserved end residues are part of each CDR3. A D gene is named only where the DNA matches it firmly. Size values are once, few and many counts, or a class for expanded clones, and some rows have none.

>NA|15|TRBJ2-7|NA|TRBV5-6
CASSLGQPISYEQYF
TGTGCCAGCAGCCTCGGACAGCCTATCTCCTACGAGCAGTACTTC
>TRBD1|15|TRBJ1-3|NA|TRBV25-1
CASSSQGGTGNTIYF
TGTGCCAGCAGTTCCCAGGGGGGCACTGGAAACACCATATATTTT
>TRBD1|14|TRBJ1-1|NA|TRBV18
CASSADRGSTEAFF
TGTGCCAGCTCCGCAGACAGGGGATCGACTGAAGCTTTCTTT
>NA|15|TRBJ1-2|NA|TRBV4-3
CASSPGRPGGWGYTF
TGCGCCAGCAGCCCGGGCCGCCCGGGGGGTTGGGGCTACACCTTC
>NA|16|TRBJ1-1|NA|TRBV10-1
CASSGDGRGNRPEAFF
TGCGCCAGCAGCGGCGACGGGCGCGGGAATAGGCCGGAAGCTTTCTTT
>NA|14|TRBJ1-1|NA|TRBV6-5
CASSYSERGTEAFF
TGTGCCAGCAGTTACTCGGAAAGGGGCACTGAAGCTTTCTTT
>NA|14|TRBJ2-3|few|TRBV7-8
CASSPKRTTDTQYF
TGTGCCAGCAGCCCCAAGCGGACCACAGATACGCAGTATTTT
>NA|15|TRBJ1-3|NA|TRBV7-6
CASSPGGNSGNTIYF
TGTGCCAGCAGCCCCGGGGGGAACTCTGGAAACACCATATATTTT
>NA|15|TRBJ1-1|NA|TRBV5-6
CASTLAGQPNAEAFF
TGTGCCAGCACCCTAGCCGGACAGCCGAACGCTGAAGCTTTCTTT
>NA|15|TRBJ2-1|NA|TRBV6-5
CASSYSGSSYNEQFF
TGTGCCAGCAGTTACTCAGGGAGCTCCTACAATGAGCAGTTCTTC
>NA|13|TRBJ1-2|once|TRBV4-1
CASSQVSNYGYTF
TGCGCCAGCAGCCAAGTGTCGAACTATGGCTACACCTTC
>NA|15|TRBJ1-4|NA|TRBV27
CASSFTGIPNEKLFF
TGTGCCAGCAGTTTCACAGGGATTCCTAATGAAAAACTGTTTTTT
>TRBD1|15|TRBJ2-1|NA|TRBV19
CASSPTGQRDNEQFF
TGTGCCAGTAGTCCGACGGGACAGAGAGACAATGAGCAGTTCTTC
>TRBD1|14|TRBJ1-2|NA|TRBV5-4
CASSLSGTDYGYTF
TGTGCCAGCAGCCTATCCGGGACAGACTATGGCTACACCTTC
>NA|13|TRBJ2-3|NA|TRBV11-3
CASSLDSTDTQYF
TGTGCCAGCAGCTTAGATTCGACAGATACGCAGTATTTT
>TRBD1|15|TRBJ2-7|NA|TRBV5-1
CASSLETGSSYEQYF
TGCGCCAGCAGCTTGGAGACAGGGAGCTCCTACGAGCAGTACTTC
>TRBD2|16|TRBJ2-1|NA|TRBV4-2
CASSPDTSGGYNEQFF
TGTGCCAGCAGCCCCGATACTAGCGGGGGCTACAATGAGCAGTTCTTC
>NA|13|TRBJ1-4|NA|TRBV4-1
CASSQLQGRGITF
TGCGCCAGCAGCCAGTTACAGGGTCGTGGGATCACTTTT
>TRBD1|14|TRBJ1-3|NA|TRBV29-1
CSVGAGGDGNTIYF
TGCAGCGTTGGGGCAGGGGGCGATGGAAACACCATATATTTT
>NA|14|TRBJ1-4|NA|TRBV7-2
CASSRSATNEKLFF
TGTGCCAGCAGCCGGAGCGCAACTAATGAAAAACTGTTTTTT
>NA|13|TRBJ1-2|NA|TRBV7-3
CASSFGSGSDFTF
NA
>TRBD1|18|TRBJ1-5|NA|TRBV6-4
CASSEVRDSKYSNQPQHF
TGTGCCAGCAGTGAGGTTCGGGACAGCAAATATAGCAATCAGCCCCAGCATTTT
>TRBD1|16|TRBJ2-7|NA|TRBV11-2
CASSPLVGQGAYEQYF
TGTGCCAGCAGCCCCCTAGTAGGGCAGGGGGCCTACGAGCAGTACTTC
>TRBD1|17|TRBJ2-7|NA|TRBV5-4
CASSLAEVGQGHYEQYF
TGTGCCAGCAGCTTGGCCGAAGTCGGACAGGGGCACTACGAGCAGTACTTC
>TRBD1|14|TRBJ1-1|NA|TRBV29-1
CSVALGTVNTEAFF
TGCAGCGTAGCTCTGGGGACAGTGAACACTGAAGCTTTCTTT
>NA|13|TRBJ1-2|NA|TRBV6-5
CASSSSGAYGYTF
TGTGCCAGCAGTTCATCTGGGGCCTATGGCTACACCTTC
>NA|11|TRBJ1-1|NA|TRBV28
CASTQGFYAFF
TGTGCCAGCACCCAGGGTTTTTACGCTTTCTTT
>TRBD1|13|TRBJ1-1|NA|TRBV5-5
CASSFQGDTEAFF
TGTGCCAGCAGCTTCCAGGGGGACACTGAAGCTTTCTTT
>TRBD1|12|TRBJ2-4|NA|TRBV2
CASRSTGAVLYF
TGTGCCAGCAGGAGTACAGGGGCGGTATTGTACTTC
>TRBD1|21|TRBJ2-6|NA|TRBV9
CASSRAKQTGQGSSGANVLTF
TGTGCCAGCAGCAGGGCAAAACAAACGGGACAGGGCTCGTCTGGGGCCAACGTCCTGACTTTC
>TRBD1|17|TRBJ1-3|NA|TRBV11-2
CASSLVGTGLSGNTIYF
TGTGCCAGCAGCTTAGTGGGGACAGGTCTCTCTGGAAACACCATATATTTT
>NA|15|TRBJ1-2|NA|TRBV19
CASSAPEEGVYGYTF
TGTGCCAGTAGCGCCCCGGAGGAGGGCGTCTATGGCTACACCTTC
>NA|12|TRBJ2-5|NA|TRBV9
CASSVAGETQYF
TGTGCCAGCAGCGTAGCAGGGGAGACCCAGTACTTC
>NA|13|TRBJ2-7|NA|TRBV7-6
CASSPAGSVEQYF
TGTGCCAGCAGTCCTGCGGGTAGCGTCGAGCAGTACTTC
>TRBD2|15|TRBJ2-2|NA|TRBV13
CASSRTSGHTGELFF
TGTGCCAGCAGCCGGACTAGCGGGCACACCGGGGAGCTGTTTTTT
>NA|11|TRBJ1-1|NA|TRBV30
CAWRANTEAFF
TGTGCCTGGAGGGCGAACACTGAAGCTTTCTTT
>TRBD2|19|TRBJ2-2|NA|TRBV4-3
CASSQGGTSGGARIGELFF
TGCGCCAGCAGCCAAGGCGGGACTAGCGGGGGGGCGAGGATCGGGGAGCTGTTTTTT
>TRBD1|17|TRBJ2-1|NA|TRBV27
CASSLMRRGQSYNEQFF
TGTGCCAGCAGTTTAATGCGCAGGGGGCAATCCTACAATGAGCAGTTCTTC
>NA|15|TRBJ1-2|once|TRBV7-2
CASSLVSGSNYGYTF
TGTGCCAGCAGCTTAGTAAGCGGATCGAACTATGGCTACACCTTC
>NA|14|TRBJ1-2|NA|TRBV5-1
CASRPPTGEYGYTF
TGCGCCAGCAGACCCCCCACCGGGGAGTATGGCTACACCTTC
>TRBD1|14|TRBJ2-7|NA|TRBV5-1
CASRAGQGDDEQYF
TGCGCCAGCAGAGCCGGACAGGGGGACGACGAGCAGTACTTC
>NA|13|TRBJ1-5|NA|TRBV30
CAWSSTGNQPQHF
TGTGCCTGGAGCTCGACGGGGAATCAGCCCCAGCATTTT
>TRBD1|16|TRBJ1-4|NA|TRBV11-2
CASSFRDHIRGEKLFF
TGTGCCAGCAGCTTCCGGGATCACATCAGGGGGGAAAAACTGTTTTTT
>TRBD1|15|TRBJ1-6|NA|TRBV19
CASSVAQGSNSPLHF
TGTGCCAGTAGTGTGGCACAGGGGTCTAATTCACCCCTCCACTTT
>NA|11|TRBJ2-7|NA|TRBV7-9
CASTQGYEQYF
TGTGCCAGCACGCAGGGGTACGAGCAGTACTTC
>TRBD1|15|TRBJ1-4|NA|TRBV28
CASSAQTGEKEKLFF
TGTGCCAGCAGCGCGCAGACAGGGGAGAAAGAAAAACTGTTTTTT
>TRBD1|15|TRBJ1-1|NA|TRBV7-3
CASSLGTGTYTEAFF
TGTGCCAGCAGCCTAGGGACAGGGACTTACACTGAAGCTTTCTTT
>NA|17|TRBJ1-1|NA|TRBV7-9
CASSFSTGGITDYEAFF
TGTGCCAGCAGCTTCAGTACGGGCGGGATAACAGATTATGAAGCTTTCTTT
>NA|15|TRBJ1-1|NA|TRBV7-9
CASSFGDRGNTEAFF
TGTGCCAGCAGCTTCGGCGATCGGGGAAACACTGAAGCTTTCTTT
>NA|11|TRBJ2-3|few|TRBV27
CASSHTDTQYF
TGTGCCAGCAGTCACACAGATACGCAGTATTTT
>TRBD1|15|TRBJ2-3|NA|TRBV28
CASSVQGVRADTQYF
TGTGCCAGCAGCGTACAGGGGGTAAGGGCAGATACGCAGTATTTT
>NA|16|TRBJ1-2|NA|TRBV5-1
CASSSHAVGADYGYTF
TGCGCCAGCAGCTCACACGCGGTTGGGGCAGACTATGGCTACACCTTC
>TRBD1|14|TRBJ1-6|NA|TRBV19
CASTTGVNNSPLHF
TGTGCCAGCACCACAGGGGTGAATAATTCACCCCTCCACTTT
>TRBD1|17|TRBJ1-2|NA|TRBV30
CAWIRELGTVINYGYTF
TGTGCCTGGATCCGGGAACTGGGGACAGTAATTAACTATGGCTACACCTTC
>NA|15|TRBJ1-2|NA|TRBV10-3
CAISLPDQGLDGYTF
TGTGCCATCAGCCTCCCCGATCAGGGTTTGGATGGCTACACCTTC
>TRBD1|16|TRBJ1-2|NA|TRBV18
CASSPLQGAHNYGYTF
TGTGCCAGCTCACCTTTACAGGGGGCGCATAACTATGGCTACACCTTC
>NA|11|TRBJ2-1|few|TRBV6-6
CASSFNNEQFF
TGTGCCAGCAGTTTTAACAATGAGCAGTTCTTC
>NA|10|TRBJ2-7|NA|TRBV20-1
CSALAYEQYF
TGCAGTGCCCTTGCCTACGAGCAGTACTTC
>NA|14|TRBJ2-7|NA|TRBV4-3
CASSQDGGTYEQYF
TGCGCCAGCAGCCAAGATGGAGGCACCTACGAGCAGTACTTC
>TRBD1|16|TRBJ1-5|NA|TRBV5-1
CASSLGNITGDQPQHF
TGCGCCAGCAGCTTGGGCAACATAACAGGGGATCAGCCCCAGCATTTT